Each of the 20 T cell receptor beta chains below was sequenced from the same sample in a study of T cell responses to AZD1222 COVID-19 vaccine. TCRdb keeps only in-frame clones here, not all; method: immunoSEQ multiplex PCR. The top ten hold about 29% of the sample, which has 100,000 to 150,000 clones, approximately 88% seen once. The source material was peripheral blood, sampled on day 0 of AZD1222 vaccination. All receptors come from an adult in good health.

The V gene is TRBV4-1, the J gene TRBJ1-5; the D is unclear. From germline, CDR1 is MGHRA and CDR2 YSYEKL. There are 15 residues in the CDR3. Trimming removed 0 bases at V and 6 bases at J, with 12 bases between. The CDR3 loop reads CASSQDTAKSQPQHF. In DNA, the CDR3 is TGCGCCAGCAGCCAAGATACCGCCAAGTCTCAGCCCCAGCATTTT.

The V call is TRBV12-5, the J call TRBJ1-4, with D possibly TRBD1 on 5 matching bases. V gave up 1 base and J gave up 8 bases, with 14 bases separating them. Germline V gives CDR1 LGHNT, CDR2 FRNRAP. The CDR3 has 15 residues. DNA for the CDR3: TGTGCTAGTGGTTTGGGACCGGGACCGCAGGAAAAACTGTTTTTT. It encodes CASGLGPGPQEKLFF.

This clone was seen a single time. V usage is TRBV9 and J usage is TRBJ2-5; D is undetermined. Germline V gene lookup returns CDR1 SGDLS and CDR2 YYNGEE. V dropped 0 bases and J dropped 4 bases, with 7 bases sitting between them. The CDR3 has 13 amino acids. This chain's CDR3 is CASSVVIGETQYF. The CDR3 DNA reads TGTGCCAGCAGCGTAGTGATAGGAGAGACCCAGTACTTC.

This chain connects TRBV9 to TRBJ1-2; D is uncertain. Per the germline V gene, CDR1 is SGDLS and CDR2 is YYNGEE. Between the trimmed V and J ends, which lost 4 bases and 8 bases, there was a span of 18 bases. The CDR3 is 14 residues long. CDR3 protein: CASSTGPGGLGYTF. CDR3 DNA sequence: TGTGCCAGCAGCACCGGACCGGGAGGTTTGGGCTACACCTTC.

Comment on this clone: This CDR3 is also generated by other DNA sequences in the sample. V and J are TRBV6-1 and TRBJ2-2; D is undetermined. The CDR3 contains 14 residues. Germline V gives CDR1 MNHNS, CDR2 SASEGT. V gave up 3 bases and J gave up 0 bases, with 5 bases separating them. The CDR3 sequence: CASSEGTNTGELFF. As DNA, the CDR3 is TGTGCCAGCAGTGAGGGAACGAACACCGGGGAGCTGTTTTTT.

Written as DNA, the CDR3 is TGTGCCAGCTCACCAGCCCTAGCGGGGGTCACAGATACGCAGTATTTT. Protein sequence: CASSPALAGVTDTQYF. The V gene is TRBV18, the J gene TRBJ2-3; TRBD2 aligns across 10 bases. This CDR3 contains 16 residues. The J segment lost 2 bases and the V segment lost 2 bases, leaving 4 bases of the junction unmatched. The germline V gene encodes CDR1 KGHSH and CDR2 LQKENI.

This chain uses TRBV5-5 with TRBJ1-1; D ambiguous. This CDR3 has 13 amino acids. Germline CDR1 is SGHKS and CDR2 is YYEKEE (reference sequence). V gave up 4 bases and J gave up 3 bases, with 10 bases separating them. The CDR3 sequence: CASSLAFDTEAFF. The CDR3 DNA is TGTGCCAGCAGCCTGGCGTTCGACACTGAAGCTTTCTTT.

This clone was seen a few times. The chain is built from TRBV6-5 and TRBJ1-1; D is undetermined. In germline, CDR1 is MNHEY, CDR2 SVGAGI. The germline V and J ends were trimmed by 8 bases and 3 bases, with 16 bases remaining between them. The CDR3 spans 14 residues. In DNA form, the CDR3 reads TGTGCCAGCGTGGGCACCCTAAGGGACACTGAAGCTTTCTTT. Its protein is CASVGTLRDTEAFF.

The V and J genes are TRBV2 and TRBJ1-5; D is unclear. CDR3 length equals 15 residues. Germline-derived CDR1 and CDR2 are SNHLY and FYNNEI. The V end was cut by 5 bases, the J end by 2 bases, with 13 bases between. CDR3 region: CASSPRRDGNQPQHF. The CDR3 region has the DNA TGTGCCAGCAGTCCACGCCGGGATGGCAATCAGCCCCAGCATTTT.

Details on this clone: A junction boundary mismatches the germline segment, possibly from a read error. The rearrangement links TRBV7-2 to TRBJ2-5; 7 bases are shared with TRBD1. The CDR3 is made up of 15 amino acids. From germline, CDR1 is SGHTA and CDR2 FQGNSA. The CDR3 DNA sequence: TGTGCCAGCAGCCTGGGACAGCTTAGGGAAGAGGCCCAGTACTTC. This codes for CASSLGQLREEAQYF.

J is TRBJ2-7 and V is TRBV4-1; 8 bases are shared with TRBD1. The V gene's germline CDR1 is MGHRA and CDR2 YSYEKL. This CDR3 contains 15 residues. J gave up 2 bases and V 0 bases, and 3 bases lay outside the gene matches. The CDR3 loop reads CASSQDDRGTYEQYF. CDR3 bases: TGCGCCAGCAGCCAAGATGACAGGGGAACCTACGAGCAGTACTTC.

The V gene is TRBV6-5, the J gene TRBJ1-2, with 7 nucleotides matching TRBD1. Germline V gene data show CDR1 as MNHEY and CDR2 as SVGAGI. This CDR3 region has 14 residues. Trimming at V came to 7 bases and at J to 4 bases, leaving 9 bases not matched to a gene. The chain's CDR3 is CASNPLPGGYGYTF. Here the CDR3 DNA reads TGTGCCAGCAACCCTCTGCCAGGGGGCTATGGCTACACCTTC.

The chain recombines TRBV7-2 with TRBJ1-3, with D possibly TRBD1 on 6 matching bases. Germline V gene sequence: CDR1 SGHTA, CDR2 FQGNSA. Trimming removed 4 bases at V and 2 bases at J, with 12 bases between. The CDR3 loop spans 15 amino acids. The CDR3: CASSSSGGPGNTIYF. The DNA of the CDR3 is TGTGCCAGCAGCTCCTCGGGGGGGCCTGGAAACACCATATATTTT. The complete variable domain, with remaining parts taken from reference TRBV7-2 and TRBJ1-3, reads GAGVSQSPSNKVTEKGKDVELRCDPISGHTALYWYRQSLGQGLEFLIYFQGNSAPDKSGLPSDRFSAERTGGSVSTLTIQRTQQEDSAVYLCASSSSGGPGNTIYFGEGSWLTVV.

The chain couples TRBV9 to TRBJ2-3; 10 nucleotides match TRBD2. The CDR3 covers 16 residues. The V gene's germline CDR1 is SGDLS and CDR2 YYNGEE. V was clipped by 0 bases and J by 2 bases; unmatched bases: 3. The CDR3 spells CASSVESGRATDTQYF. In nucleotides, the CDR3 is TGTGCCAGCAGCGTAGAAAGCGGGAGGGCCACAGATACGCAGTATTTT.

The chain recombines TRBV7-9 with TRBJ1-1; 10 positions agree with TRBD1. V shed 5 bases, J shed 1 base, and the junction held 1 base outside the gene matches. Germline CDR1 SEHNR, CDR2 FQNEAQ (reference sequence). CDR3 length: 14 residues. The CDR3 protein is CASSRDRGNTEAFF. The CDR3 region has the DNA TGTGCCAGCAGCCGGGACAGGGGGAACACTGAAGCTTTCTTT.

The chain employs TRBV24-1 and TRBJ2-2; the match to TRBD1 covers 8 bases. Germline V gives CDR1 KGHDR, CDR2 SFDVKD. The ends lost 4 bases at V and 6 bases at J; junction bases unmatched: 12. The CDR3 loop spans 17 amino acids. The CDR3 is CATSDSRTGPVSGELFF. DNA for the CDR3: TGTGCCACCAGTGACTCAAGGACAGGGCCGGTATCCGGGGAGCTGTTTTTT.

This clone was detected only a few times. The chain couples TRBV30 to TRBJ1-6; D is perhaps TRBD1 (6 bases). This CDR3 region has 15 residues. Trimming removed 2 bases at V and 6 bases at J, with 14 bases between. Germline loops: CDR1 GTSNPN, CDR2 SVGIG (reference sequence). In DNA, the CDR3 is TGTGCCTGGAGTCGTCGGGGGGCGAGTAATTCACCCCTCCACTTT. It encodes CAWSRRGASNSPLHF. Looking up the rest from reference TRBV30 and TRBJ1-6 gives the full variable domain: SQTIHQWPATLVQPVGSPLSLECTVEGTSNPNLYWYRQAAGRGLQLLFYSVGIGQISSEVPQNLSASRPQDRQFILSSKKLLLSDSGFYLCAWSRRGASNSPLHFGNGTRLTVT.

The chain is built from TRBV9 and TRBJ1-3; D is possibly TRBD1 (5 bases). The CDR3 has 15 residues. V shed 4 bases and J shed 4 bases, with 15 bases lying between them. CDR1 and CDR2 from the germline V gene are SGDLS and YYNGEE. CDR3 DNA: TGTGCCAGCAGCCCGGGGGATCCGAACGGAAACACCATATATTTT. Translated: CASSPGDPNGNTIYF.

The CDR3 loop is CASTLVQNTGELFF. DNA for the CDR3: TGTGCCAGCACTTTGGTACAGAACACCGGGGAGCTGTTTTTT. The chain couples TRBV6-5 to TRBJ2-2; D unclear. Trimming left V 7 bases short and J 1 base short, with 10 bases between. In germline, CDR1 is MNHEY, CDR2 SVGAGI. This CDR3 has 14 residues.

The rearrangement links TRBV5-6 to TRBJ1-3; D gene ambiguous. Per germline, CDR1 SGHDT and CDR2 YYEEEE. Trimming stripped 4 bases from V and 4 bases from J, with 15 bases between. This CDR3 is 15 amino acids long. Here the CDR3 reads CASSQSGAAGNTIYF. CDR3 nucleotides: TGTGCCAGCAGCCAGTCGGGCGCAGCGGGAAACACCATATATTTT.